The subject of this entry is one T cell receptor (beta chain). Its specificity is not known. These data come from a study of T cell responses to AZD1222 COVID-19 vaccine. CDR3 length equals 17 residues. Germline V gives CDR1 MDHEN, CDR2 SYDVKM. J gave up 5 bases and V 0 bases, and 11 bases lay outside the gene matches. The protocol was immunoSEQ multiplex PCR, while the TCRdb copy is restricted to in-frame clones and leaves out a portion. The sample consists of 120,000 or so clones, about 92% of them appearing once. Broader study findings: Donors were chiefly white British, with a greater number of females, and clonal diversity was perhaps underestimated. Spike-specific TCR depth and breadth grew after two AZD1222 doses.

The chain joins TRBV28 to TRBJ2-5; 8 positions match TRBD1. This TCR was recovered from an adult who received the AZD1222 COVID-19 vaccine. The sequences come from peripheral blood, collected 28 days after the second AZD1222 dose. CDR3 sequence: CASSLWDRVDLGETQYF. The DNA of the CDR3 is TGTGCCAGCAGTTTATGGGACAGGGTTGACCTGGGGGAGACCCAGTACTTC.